This is a list of T cell receptor beta chains from one sample in a study of cytomegalovirus exposure and HLA in healthy donors. TCRdb keeps only in-frame clones here, not all; method: immunoSEQ multiplex PCR. The sample lists approximately 140,000 clones, over 75% occurring once. Sequencing used PBMCs. Receptors originate from a boy younger than 18 in good health and CMV-seronegative. CDR3s include the opening cysteine and the closing phenylalanine or tryptophan. The D gene is left open where the match is weak. Clone size is given for some rows only: seen once, a few or many times, or a class if the clone is expanded.

d_call j_call v_call clone_size cdr3_nt cdr3_aa
NA TRBJ2-1 TRBV11-3 NA TGTGCCAGCAGCTCCCCCAGGCAGGGCCTCAATGAGCAGTTCTTC CASSSPRQGLNEQFF
TRBD1 TRBJ2-2 TRBV30 NA TGTGCCTGGAGATGGGGACAGGTTTCCACCGGGGAGCTGTTTTTT CAWRWGQVSTGELFF
NA TRBJ2-7 TRBV29-1 NA TGCAGCGTTGGAATGAGCTACGAGCAGTACTTC CSVGMSYEQYF
TRBD1 TRBJ1-1 TRBV5-4 NA TGTGCCAGCAGCCCGGGACAGGGGAGGGGGGACACTGAAGCTTTCTTT CASSPGQGRGDTEAFF
NA TRBJ2-5 TRBV5-4 NA TGTGCCAGCAGCCCGCAGCCGGGCCAAGAGACCCAGTACTTC CASSPQPGQETQYF
NA TRBJ2-7 TRBV10-3 NA TGTGCCACTATCGGCCTTCAGGGCCCCTCCACCTACGAGCAGTACTTC CATIGLQGPSTYEQYF
NA TRBJ2-7 TRBV6-1 NA TGTGCCAGCAGTGAGCAGACAGCGACCTACGAGCAGTACTTC CASSEQTATYEQYF
TRBD1 TRBJ2-5 TRBV18 once TGTGCCAGCTCACGGGGACAGCAAGAGACCCAGTACTTC CASSRGQQETQYF
TRBD2 TRBJ2-1 TRBV14 NA TGTGCCAGCAGCCAAGAATCTCGTAGCGGGAGGTCCTACAATGAGCAGTTCTTC CASSQESRSGRSYNEQFF
TRBD1 TRBJ1-4 TRBV5-1 NA TGCGCCAGCAGCCAATTCGACAGGGATAATGAAAAACTGTTTTTT CASSQFDRDNEKLFF
TRBD1 TRBJ2-4 TRBV5-1 NA TGCGCCAGCAGCTCCCCGGACAGGGACTTAGCCAAAAACATTCAGTACTTC CASSSPDRDLAKNIQYF
NA TRBJ1-1 TRBV5-4 NA TGTGCCAGCAGCTCCCCGGGGACACCAGCAGGAGTGAACACTGAAGCTTTCTTT CASSSPGTPAGVNTEAFF
TRBD1 TRBJ2-5 TRBV7-2 NA TGTGCCAGCAGCCTAGGGACAGATCAAGAGACCCAGTACTTC CASSLGTDQETQYF
NA TRBJ1-2 TRBV30 NA TGTGCCTGGATAGGCGGGGGCGCGGGTGGCGACTATGGCTACACCTTC CAWIGGGAGGDYGYTF
NA TRBJ1-2 TRBV7-2 NA TGTGCCAGCAGTCTCAGGGACTTATGGGGCTACACCTTC CASSLRDLWGYTF
NA TRBJ1-1 TRBV5-4 NA TGTGCCAGCAGCCCGGGGGGCACTGAAGCTTTCTTT CASSPGGTEAFF
TRBD2 TRBJ2-3 TRBV7-6 NA TGTGCCAGCAGCTTAGGGGCGGGGGGCACAGATACGCAGTATTTT CASSLGAGGTDTQYF